This T cell receptor beta chain originates from a study of cytomegalovirus exposure and HLA in healthy donors. Germline assignment: CDR1 GTSNPN and CDR2 SVGIG (reference sequence). CDR3 size: 19 residues. The V end was cut by 3 bases, the J end by 3 bases, with 24 bases between. PCR was performed using 60 Vbeta and 13 Jbeta primers. Repertoires were generated with immunoSEQ multiplex PCR, while TCRdb's copy carries only in-frame clones and drops some. This sample carries about 170,000 clones, about 83% of them seen once, and the ten largest clones take around 4.9%. This chain joins TRBV30 and TRBJ1-6, with D maybe TRBD1 (6 bases). The specimen was PBMCs. The source of this sequence is a girl aged 10-17 years in good health and CMV-seropositive. CDR3 DNA: TGTGCCTGGAGCTCCAGGGGCCTAGGTTTGGGTTTCTATAATTCACCCCTCCACTTT. Translating it yields CAWSSRGLGLGFYNSPLHF. The complete variable domain, with remaining parts taken from reference TRBV30 and TRBJ1-6, reads SQTIHQWPATLVQPVGSPLSLECTVEGTSNPNLYWYRQAAGRGLQLLFYSVGIGQISSEVPQNLSASRPQDRQFILSSKKLLLSDSGFYLCAWSSRGLGLGFYNSPLHFGNGTRLTVT.